This T cell receptor (beta chain) was profiled in a study of blood T cells in healthy people across ages. Per germline, CDR1 SGHRS and CDR2 YFSETQ. The CDR3 length is 14 residues. V was clipped by 7 bases and J by 4 bases, with 16 bases between them. Sample-barcoded 5' priming and a J-beta primer mix drove a second PCR of about 6 to 12 cycles. TCRdb recomputed calls from the 5' RACE reads with MiXCR, one row per CDR3 protein. The profile shows approximately 1.5 million distinct CDR3 sequences, 35% to 45% of them singletons. The source of this sequence is a woman younger than 30 in good health. V usage is TRBV5-1 and J usage is TRBJ2-3; D unclear. Sequenced material: blood. In DNA form, the CDR3 reads TGCGCCAGCTTACCGCTACCGGGCGCAGATACGCAGTATTTT. Protein: CASLPLPGADTQYF.